One and the same sample provided the 16 T cell receptor beta chains below, sequenced in a study of chemoradiotherapy in HPV16-positive cancers. Sequencing was performed with immunoSEQ multiplex PCR; in TCRdb, only in-frame clones are kept and a portion is missing. The data show some 29,000 clones, 93% seen once. The material sequenced was blood, taken from a patient who underwent chemoradiotherapy. The receptors here all came from a human donor with HPV-associated anogenital cancer.

The gene calls are TRBV2 and TRBJ1-1; 10 nucleotides align to TRBD1. CDR3 length: 16 residues. CDR1 is SNHLY, CDR2 FYNNEI, per germline. V lost 6 bases, J lost 3 bases, and 10 bases stayed unmatched. The CDR3 coding sequence is TGTGCCAGCAGGACAGGGGGCTCGAGTAAGTACACTGAAGCTTTCTTT. Translating it yields CASRTGGSSKYTEAFF.

The chain uses TRBV7-9 and TRBJ2-7, with 9 positions matching TRBD1. J gave up 2 bases and V 6 bases, and 5 bases lay outside the gene matches. Germline V CDR1 and CDR2: SEHNR, FQNEAQ (reference sequence). This CDR3 has 14 amino acids. The chain's CDR3 is CASRKTGGPYEQYF. The DNA of the CDR3 is TGTGCCAGCAGAAAGACAGGGGGACCCTACGAGCAGTACTTC.

This chain connects TRBV7-9 to TRBJ2-3; 14 bases map to TRBD2. This CDR3 region has 16 residues. The V and J ends lost 4 bases and 5 bases, in that order; junction bases with no gene match: 5. The germline CDR1 and CDR2 sequences are SEHNR and FQNEAQ (reference sequence). Written as DNA, the CDR3 is TGTGCCAGCAGCTCCGGGACTAGCGGGAGAGGAGATACGCAGTATTTT. This codes for CASSSGTSGRGDTQYF.

This chain joins TRBV9 and TRBJ1-4, with D unresolved. Germline CDR1 SGDLS, CDR2 YYNGEE. The CDR3 totals 14 residues. V was clipped by 0 bases and J by 8 bases, with 11 bases between them. The CDR3 reads CASSVVGRYEKLFF. The CDR3 coding sequence is TGTGCCAGCAGCGTAGTAGGACGGTACGAAAAACTGTTTTTT. Full variable domain (remainder filled in from reference TRBV9 and TRBJ1-4): DSGVTQTPKHLITATGQRVTLRCSPRSGDLSVYWYQQSLDQGLQFLIQYYNGEERAKGNILERFSAQQFPDLHSELNLSSLELGDSALYFCASSVVGRYEKLFFGSGTQLSVL.

The chain combines TRBV5-4 with TRBJ1-2; 7 bases are shared with TRBD1. Germline V gene lookup returns CDR1 SGHNT and CDR2 YYREEE (reference sequence). The V and J ends lost 4 bases and 13 bases, in that order; junction bases with no gene match: 7. This CDR3 spans 11 amino acids. This CDR3 reads CASSHQGVGTF. CDR3 in DNA: TGTGCCAGCAGCCATCAGGGGGTCGGCACCTTC.

The rearrangement links TRBV2 to TRBJ2-6; weak D call: TRBD1 (6 bases). The CDR3 contains 13 residues. CDR1 is SNHLY, CDR2 FYNNEI, per germline. Trimming took off 11 bases at V and 12 bases at J, with 20 bases between the two ends. DNA of the CDR3: TGTGCCTTTAACAGGGTTCTACGAGGCGTCCTGACTTTC. Residues: CAFNRVLRGVLTF.

This clone showed up just once. This chain joins TRBV5-4 and TRBJ2-3; the match to TRBD2 covers 9 bases. CDR1 and CDR2 from the germline V gene are SGHNT and YYREEE (reference sequence). This CDR3 has 15 amino acids. The V gene end was trimmed by 3 bases and the J gene end by 2 bases; junction bases not matched to a gene: 4. CDR3 nucleotides: TGTGCCAGCAGCTCCCTAGCGGGATACACAGATACGCAGTATTTT. Translated: CASSSLAGYTDTQYF.

This clone came up once. The chain uses TRBV28 and TRBJ2-7; 13 bases agree with TRBD2. Germline V gene data show CDR1 as MDHEN and CDR2 as SYDVKM. This CDR3 region has 19 residues. Unmatched junction bases numbered 13, after V lost 3 bases and J lost 2 bases. The CDR3 sequence is CASSFYGTSGMSRAYEQYF. The CDR3 DNA reads as TGTGCCAGCAGTTTCTACGGGACTAGCGGGATGTCGAGGGCCTACGAGCAGTACTTC.

In nucleotides, the CDR3 is TGCGCCAGCAGCCCAGGGACGGTTTCTTCCTACGAGCAGTACTTC. This codes for CASSPGTVSSYEQYF. The V and J genes are TRBV4-3 and TRBJ2-7; D is perhaps TRBD1 or TRBD2 (5 bases each). The CDR3 consists of 15 residues. Germline CDR1 LGHNA, CDR2 YSLEER. Trimming took 4 bases from V and 1 from J, leaving 14 bases between them.

V gene TRBV19 combines with J gene TRBJ1-5, with a possible D match to TRBD1 (5 bases). The CDR3 is 15 amino acids. The V end lost 2 bases, the J end lost 6 bases, and 14 bases lay between the germline ends. From germline, CDR1 is LNHDA and CDR2 SQIVND (reference sequence). CDR3 in DNA: TGTGCCAGTAGTATAACCGGGGCCTGGGGTCAGCCCCAGCATTTT. Its translation: CASSITGAWGQPQHF.

This clone is a singleton in its sample. This rearrangement joins TRBV4-2 to TRBJ2-5; either TRBD1 or TRBD2 may fit D (5 bases each). Germline V gene data show CDR1 as LGHNA and CDR2 as YNFKEQ. The V end lost 2 bases, the J end lost 2 bases, and 15 bases lay between the germline ends. CDR3 size: 16 residues. CDR3 sequence: CASSQTGTARQETQYF. CDR3 nucleotides: TGTGCCAGCAGCCAAACCGGGACGGCCCGACAAGAGACCCAGTACTTC.

The chain combines TRBV2 with TRBJ1-5; D ambiguous. Trimming took off 2 bases at V and 0 bases at J, with 5 bases between the two ends. The CDR3 contains 14 residues. The germline V gene encodes CDR1 SNHLY and CDR2 FYNNEI. The CDR3 DNA sequence: TGTGCCAGCAGTGAACAATATAGCAATCAGCCCCAGCATTTT. Residues: CASSEQYSNQPQHF.

The rearrangement uses TRBV29-1 and TRBJ2-1, with D uncertain. The CDR3 contains 13 residues. The V end was cut by 7 bases, the J end by 1 base, with 11 bases between. CDR1 and CDR2 (germline): SQVTM, ANQGSEA. The CDR3 region has the DNA TGCAGCGCTCCTGAGGCGTCCTACAATGAGCAGTTCTTC. As protein: CSAPEASYNEQFF.

The genes are TRBV11-3 and TRBJ2-1; D is tentatively TRBD1 or TRBD2 (5 bases each). Germline V gene lookup returns CDR1 SGHNT and CDR2 YENEEA. V was pared by 4 bases and J by 10 bases, with 11 bases between. The CDR3 contains 12 residues. CDR3 coding DNA: TGTGCCAGCAGCTGGGGACCTCGGGAGCAGTTCTTC. Encoded protein: CASSWGPREQFF. Supplemented by reference TRBV11-3 and TRBJ2-1, the full variable domain reads EAGVVQSPRYKIIEKKQPVAFWCNPISGHNTLYWYLQNLGQGPELLIRYENEEAVDDSQLPKDRFSAERLKGVDSTLKIQPAELGDSAVYLCASSWGPREQFFGPGTRLTVL.

The V call is TRBV11-2, the J call TRBJ2-7; the D gene could be TRBD1 or TRBD2 (5 bases each). The V gene lost 5 bases and the J gene lost 3 bases, with 17 bases spanning the gap. In germline, CDR1 is SGHAT, CDR2 FQNNGV. The CDR3 is made up of 15 amino acids. The CDR3 is CASSLGERYFYEQYF. The CDR3 DNA is TGTGCCAGCAGCCTAGGGGAGAGATATTTCTACGAGCAGTACTTC. The whole variable domain, remainder taken from reference TRBV11-2 and TRBJ2-7, is EAGVAQSPRYKIIEKRQSVAFWCNPISGHATLYWYQQILGQGPKLLIQFQNNGVVDDSQLPKDRFSAERLKGVDSTLKIQPAKLEDSAVYLCASSLGERYFYEQYFGPGTRLTVT.

The chain couples TRBV28 to TRBJ1-2, with D perhaps TRBD1 (5 bases). V dropped 7 bases and J dropped 0 bases, with 12 bases sitting between them. CDR1 is MDHEN and CDR2 is SYDVKM in the germline V gene. The CDR3 length is 14 residues. In nucleotides, the CDR3 is TGTGCCAGCACGGTGACAGTAGCTAACTATGGCTACACCTTC. This gives the protein CASTVTVANYGYTF.